This TCR beta chain is from a study of blood T cell repertoires in COVID-19. Study at large: Sites across the United States, Italy and Spain contributed samples from acute and convalescent COVID-19. T cells, B-cell-depleted T cells, or PBMCs provided the cDNA or gDNA that served as material.

Germline V CDR1 and CDR2: MNHEY, SMNVEV (reference sequence). There are 15 residues in the CDR3. Trimming stripped 6 bases from V and 1 base from J, with 13 bases between. The method was immunoSEQ multiplex PCR; TCRdb's version includes in-frame clones alone and lacks a portion of them. Among 120,000 or so clones listed, roughly nine tenths were seen once. The chain couples TRBV27 to TRBJ2-1; D is possibly TRBD1 (6 bases). Sequencing used peripheral blood. This TCR derives from a man in his sixties or seventies who had recovered from COVID-19. The chain's CDR3 is CASSENRDSYNEQFF. The DNA for the CDR3 is TGTGCCAGCAGCGAAAACAGGGATTCCTACAATGAGCAGTTCTTC.